The T cell receptor (beta chain) under discussion was sequenced for a study of blood T cell repertoires in COVID-19. Original analysis: For nucleated cells, counts were estimated from reference gene primer amplification. Only in-frame clones appear in the TCRdb table, and some are missing; sequencing was by immunoSEQ multiplex PCR. V and J calls and clone size are those listed in that table; D and trimming were worked out from the DNA. The sample lists over 350,000 clones; around nine tenths were seen once. The TCR was taken from a woman in her thirties with acute or convalescent COVID-19. Sequencing was done on a sample of peripheral blood.

In nucleotides, the CDR3 is TGTGCCAGCAGCCGGAGTTTGGGAGAGACCCAGTACTTC. Translation gives CASSRSLGETQYF. This chain joins TRBV14 and TRBJ2-5; D gene ambiguous. CDR3 size: 13 residues. CDR1 is SGHDN, CDR2 FVKESK, per germline. V was shortened by 4 bases and J by 4 bases, with 10 bases between the two germline ends.